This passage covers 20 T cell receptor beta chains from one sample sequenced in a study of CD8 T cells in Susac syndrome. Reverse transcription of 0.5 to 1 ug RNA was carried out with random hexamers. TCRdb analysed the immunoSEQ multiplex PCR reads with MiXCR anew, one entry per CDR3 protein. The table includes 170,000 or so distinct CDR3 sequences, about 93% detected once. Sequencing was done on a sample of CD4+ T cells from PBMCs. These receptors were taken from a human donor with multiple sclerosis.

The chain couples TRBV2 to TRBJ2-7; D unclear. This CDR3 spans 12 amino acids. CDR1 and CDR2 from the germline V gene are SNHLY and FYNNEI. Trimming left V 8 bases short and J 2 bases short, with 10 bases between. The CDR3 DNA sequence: TGTGCCAGCCATGTAAGGCCCTACGAGCAGTACTTC. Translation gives CASHVRPYEQYF.

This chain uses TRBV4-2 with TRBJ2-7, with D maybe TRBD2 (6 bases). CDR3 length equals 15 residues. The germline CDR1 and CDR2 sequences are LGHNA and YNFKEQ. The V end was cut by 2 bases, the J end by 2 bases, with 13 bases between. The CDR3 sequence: CASSQFGTSPYEQYF. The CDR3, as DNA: TGTGCCAGCAGCCAATTCGGGACTTCTCCCTACGAGCAGTACTTC.

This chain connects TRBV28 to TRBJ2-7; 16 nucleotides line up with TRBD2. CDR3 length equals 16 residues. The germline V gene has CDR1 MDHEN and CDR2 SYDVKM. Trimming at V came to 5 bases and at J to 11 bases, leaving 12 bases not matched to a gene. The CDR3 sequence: CASSSPGLAGGPRKYF. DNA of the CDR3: TGTGCCAGCAGTAGCCCGGGACTAGCGGGAGGGCCTCGGAAGTACTTC.

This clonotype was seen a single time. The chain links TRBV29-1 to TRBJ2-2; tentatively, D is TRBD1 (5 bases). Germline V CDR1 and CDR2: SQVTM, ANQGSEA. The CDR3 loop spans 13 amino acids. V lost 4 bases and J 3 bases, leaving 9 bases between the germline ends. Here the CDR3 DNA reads TGCAGCGTTGTCAGGGCATACACCGGGGAGCTGTTTTTT. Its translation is CSVVRAYTGELFF.

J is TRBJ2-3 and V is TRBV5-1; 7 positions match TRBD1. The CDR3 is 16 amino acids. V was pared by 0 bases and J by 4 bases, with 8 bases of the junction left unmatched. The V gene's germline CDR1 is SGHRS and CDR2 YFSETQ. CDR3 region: CASSLEATGWADTQYF. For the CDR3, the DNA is TGCGCCAGCAGCTTGGAAGCGACAGGGTGGGCAGATACGCAGTATTTT.

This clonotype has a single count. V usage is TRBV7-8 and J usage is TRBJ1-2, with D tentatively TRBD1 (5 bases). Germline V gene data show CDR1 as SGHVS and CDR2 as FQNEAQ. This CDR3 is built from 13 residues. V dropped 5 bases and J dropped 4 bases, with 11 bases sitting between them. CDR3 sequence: CASSLGGVYGYTF. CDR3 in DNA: TGTGCCAGCAGCCTTGGAGGGGTCTATGGCTACACCTTC. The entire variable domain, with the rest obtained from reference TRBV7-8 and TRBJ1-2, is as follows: GAGVSQSPRYKVAKRGQDVALRCDPISGHVSLFWYQQALGQGPEFLTYFQNEAQLDKSGLPSDRFFAERPEGSVSTLKIQRTQQEDSAVYLCASSLGGVYGYTFGSGTRLTVV.

The CDR3 loop reads CASSQGHLYEQYF. Written as DNA, the CDR3 is TGTGCCAGCAGCCAAGGACACCTCTACGAGCAGTACTTC. This rearrangement joins TRBV3-1 to TRBJ2-7; no clear D gene. Germline-derived CDR1 and CDR2 are LGHDT and YNNKEL (reference sequence). CDR3 length equals 13 residues. Trimming pared 1 base from V and 3 bases from J, leaving 7 bases between.

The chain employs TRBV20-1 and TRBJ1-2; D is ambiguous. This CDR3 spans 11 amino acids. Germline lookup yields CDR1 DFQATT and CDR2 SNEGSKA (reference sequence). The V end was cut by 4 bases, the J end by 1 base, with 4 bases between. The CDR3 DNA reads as TGCAGTGCTAACGTTAACTATGGCTACACCTTC. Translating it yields CSANVNYGYTF.

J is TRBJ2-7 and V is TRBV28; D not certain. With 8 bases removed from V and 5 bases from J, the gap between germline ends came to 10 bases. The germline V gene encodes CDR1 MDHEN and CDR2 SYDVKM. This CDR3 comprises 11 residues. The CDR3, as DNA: TGTGCCAGCCCTCTGGGAAACGAGCAGTACTTC. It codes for CASPLGNEQYF. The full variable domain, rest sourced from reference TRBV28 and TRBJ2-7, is DVKVTQSSRYLVKRTGEKVFLECVQDMDHENMFWYRQDPGLGLRLIYFSYDVKMKEKGDIPEGYSVSREKKERFSLILESASTNQTSMYLCASPLGNEQYFGPGTRLTVT.

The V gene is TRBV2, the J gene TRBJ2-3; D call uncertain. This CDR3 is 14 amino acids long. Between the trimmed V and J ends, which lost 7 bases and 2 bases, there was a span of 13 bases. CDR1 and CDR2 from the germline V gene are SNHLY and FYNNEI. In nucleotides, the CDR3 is TGTGCCAGCACGACGGAATTCCCCACAGATACGCAGTATTTT. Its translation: CASTTEFPTDTQYF.

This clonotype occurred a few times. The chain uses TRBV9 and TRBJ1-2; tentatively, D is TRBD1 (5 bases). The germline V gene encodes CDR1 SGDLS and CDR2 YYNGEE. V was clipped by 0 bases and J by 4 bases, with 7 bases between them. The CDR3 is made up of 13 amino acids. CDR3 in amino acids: CASSVEGSYGYTF. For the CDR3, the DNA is TGTGCCAGCAGCGTAGAGGGGTCCTATGGCTACACCTTC.

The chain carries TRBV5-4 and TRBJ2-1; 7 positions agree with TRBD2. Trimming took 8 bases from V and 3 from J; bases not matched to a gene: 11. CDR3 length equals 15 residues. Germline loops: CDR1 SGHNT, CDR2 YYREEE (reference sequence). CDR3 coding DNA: TGTGCCAGTCTTGTCGCAGGCGGGAGCTACAATGAGCAGTTCTTC. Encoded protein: CASLVAGGSYNEQFF. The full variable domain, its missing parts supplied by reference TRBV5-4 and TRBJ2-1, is ETGVTQSPTHLIKTRGQQVTLRCSSQSGHNTVSWYQQALGQGPQFIFQYYREEENGRGNFPPRFSGLQFPNYSSELNVNALELDDSALYLCASLVAGGSYNEQFFGPGTRLTVL.

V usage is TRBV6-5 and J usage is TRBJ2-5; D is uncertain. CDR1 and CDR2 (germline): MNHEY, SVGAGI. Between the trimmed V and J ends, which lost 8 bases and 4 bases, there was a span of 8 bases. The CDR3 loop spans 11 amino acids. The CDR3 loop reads CASLRGETQYF. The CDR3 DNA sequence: TGTGCCAGCCTCCGAGGAGAGACCCAGTACTTC.

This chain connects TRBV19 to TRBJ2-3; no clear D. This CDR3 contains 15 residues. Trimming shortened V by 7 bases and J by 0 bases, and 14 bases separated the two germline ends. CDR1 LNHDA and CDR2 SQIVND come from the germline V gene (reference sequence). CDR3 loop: CASKPRTSSTDTQYF. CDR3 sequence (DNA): TGTGCCAGTAAACCGCGGACGTCTAGCACAGATACGCAGTATTTT.

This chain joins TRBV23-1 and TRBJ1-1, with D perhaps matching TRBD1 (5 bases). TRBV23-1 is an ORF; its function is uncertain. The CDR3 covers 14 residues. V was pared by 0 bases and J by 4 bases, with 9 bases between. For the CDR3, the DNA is TGCGCCAGCAGTCAATCGGCGGGGGGCACTGAAGCTTTCTTT. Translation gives CASSQSAGGTEAFF.

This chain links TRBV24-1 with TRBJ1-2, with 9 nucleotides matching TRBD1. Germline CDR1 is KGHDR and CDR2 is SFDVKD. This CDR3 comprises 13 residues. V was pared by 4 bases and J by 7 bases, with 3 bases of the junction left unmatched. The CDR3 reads CATSEGTGLGYTF. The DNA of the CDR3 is TGTGCCACCAGTGAAGGGACAGGGCTTGGCTACACCTTC.

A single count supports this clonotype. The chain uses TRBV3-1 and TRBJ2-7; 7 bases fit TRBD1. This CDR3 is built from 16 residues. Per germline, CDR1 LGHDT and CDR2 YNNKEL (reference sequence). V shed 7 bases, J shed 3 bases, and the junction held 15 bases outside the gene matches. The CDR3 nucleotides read TGTGCCAGCACCCCCACCCCACAGGGGCCCTTCTACGAGCAGTACTTC. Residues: CASTPTPQGPFYEQYF.

The CDR3 loop is CASSWGLSIQETQYF. CDR3 DNA sequence: TGCGCCAGCAGCTGGGGACTTTCAATACAAGAGACCCAGTACTTC. This rearrangement joins TRBV5-1 to TRBJ2-5; TRBD2 might be the D (6 bases). The length of the CDR3 is 15 residues. V lost 3 bases and J 2 bases, leaving 14 bases between the germline ends. The germline V gene encodes CDR1 SGHRS and CDR2 YFSETQ.

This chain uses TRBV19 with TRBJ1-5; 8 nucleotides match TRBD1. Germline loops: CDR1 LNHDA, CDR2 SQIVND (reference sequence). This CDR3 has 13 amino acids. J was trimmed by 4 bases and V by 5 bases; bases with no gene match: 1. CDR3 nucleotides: TGTGCCAGTAGTGGGACAGGTAATCAGCCCCAGCATTTT. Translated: CASSGTGNQPQHF.

The CDR3 protein is CASSWMTGAGGTEAFF. CDR3 bases: TGTGCCAGCAGCTGGATGACAGGAGCCGGGGGGACTGAAGCTTTCTTT. The chain combines TRBV5-6 with TRBJ1-1, with D maybe TRBD1 (6 bases). The V gene's germline CDR1 is SGHDT and CDR2 YYEEEE. The CDR3 loop spans 16 amino acids. V was shortened by 3 bases and J by 5 bases, with 20 bases between the two germline ends.